Given below is one T cell receptor (beta chain) in context. What it binds is unknown. Other DNA sequences in this specimen translate into the identical CDR3. This sample was taken from a study of OX40 agonist ivuxolimab in advanced cancers. Study overall: Administration of intravenous ivuxolimab to patients occurred every 2 weeks at 0.01 to 10 mg/kg. A mean age of approximately 64 years, range roughly 20 to 80, was recorded, and under 85% were male. Previous treatment with anti-PD-1, anti-PD-L1 or anti-CTLA-4 therapy was allowed; about 44% had received some.

Study-wide findings and caveats: On average, a greater number of expanded clones characterised CD8+ T cells relative to CD4+.

Produced via immunoSEQ multiplex PCR; TCRdb's table is partial and in-frame only. The sample has about 76,000 clones, around 84% seen once. Germline lookup yields CDR1 GTSNPN and CDR2 SVGIG (reference sequence). The V gene end was trimmed by 0 bases and the J gene end by 2 bases; junction bases not matched to a gene: 12. The CDR3 covers 18 residues. This receptor was obtained from an adult with an advanced solid tumor such as melanoma, head and neck, liver or kidney cancer. The chain combines TRBV30 with TRBJ2-3; 9 positions agree with TRBD2. The input for sequencing was CD4+ or CD8+ T cells sorted from blood, taken in a trial of the OX40 agonist ivuxolimab. The CDR3, as DNA: TGTGCCTGGAGTGTACGTAATAGCGGGGGCCCCACCACAGATACGCAGTATTTT. Protein product: CAWSVRNSGGPTTDTQYF.